The next 26 T cell receptor beta chains were all read from a single sample in a study of T-cell memory formation after mild COVID-19. TCRdb reanalysed the 5' RACE reads using MiXCR and keeps one entry per CDR3 protein. Among some 200,000 distinct CDR3 sequences listed, over 7.5% were seen once. The sample consisted of PBMCs or a T cell subset sorted from them (not recorded which). These receptors were obtained from a man between 18 and 35 years old who had mild COVID-19 (a few samples of this study predate the infection). Cell type and time point are not known.

This clonotype was observed at least ten times. The chain employs TRBV29-1 and TRBJ1-3, with D uncertain. Germline V lookup: CDR1 SQVTM, CDR2 ANQGSEA. The CDR3 spans 11 residues. V shed 0 bases and J shed 10 bases, with 7 bases lying between them. This CDR3 reads CSVEDRTTIYF. The CDR3 coding sequence is TGCAGCGTTGAAGATAGAACAACCATATATTTT.

The chain recombines TRBV2 with TRBJ1-1, with D maybe TRBD1 (5 bases). Germline V gene data show CDR1 as SNHLY and CDR2 as FYNNEI. The CDR3 sequence is 16 residues long. Trimming removed 1 base at V and 2 bases at J, with 14 bases between. CDR3: CASSEGNAGPNTEAFF. The DNA for the CDR3 is TGTGCCAGCAGTGAAGGGAACGCAGGGCCAAACACTGAAGCTTTCTTT.

The rearrangement uses TRBV9 and TRBJ2-1, with 10 positions matching TRBD2. V lost 0 bases to trimming and J lost 4 bases; unmatched junction nucleotides: 1. CDR1 is SGDLS and CDR2 is YYNGEE in the germline V gene. The CDR3 consists of 15 residues. CDR3 region: CASSVVAGGYNEQFF. Written as DNA, the CDR3 is TGTGCCAGCAGCGTAGTAGCGGGGGGTTACAATGAGCAGTTCTTC.

This clonotype was counted between two and nine times. The rearrangement uses TRBV11-2 and TRBJ2-5, with TRBD1 as a possible D gene (5 bases). This CDR3 spans 13 amino acids. Germline assignment: CDR1 SGHAT and CDR2 FQNNGV. V lost 7 bases to trimming and J lost 1 base, with 10 bases between them. The CDR3: CASTRQSQETQYF. The DNA of the CDR3 is TGTGCCAGCACAAGACAGTCCCAAGAGACCCAGTACTTC.

This clonotype was seen more than once but under ten times. The V gene is TRBV5-1, the J gene TRBJ1-5; D remains ambiguous. Trimming removed 0 bases from V and 0 bases from J, with 4 bases in between. Germline CDR1 is SGHRS and CDR2 is YFSETQ. There are 14 residues in the CDR3. The CDR3 loop is CASSLGPSNQPQHF. The CDR3 DNA reads TGCGCCAGCAGCTTGGGCCCTAGCAATCAGCCCCAGCATTTT. Drawing the rest from reference TRBV5-1 and TRBJ1-5, the complete variable domain is KAGVTQTPRYLIKTRGQQVTLSCSPISGHRSVSWYQQTPGQGLQFLFEYFSETQRNKGNFPGRFSGRQFSNSRSEMNVSTLELGDSALYLCASSLGPSNQPQHFGDGTRLSIL.

A few counts support this clonotype. The chain recombines TRBV4-2 with TRBJ1-4; the D is unclear. In germline, CDR1 is LGHNA, CDR2 YNFKEQ. The CDR3 extends over 15 amino acids. Trimming took 0 bases from V and 5 from J, leaving 10 bases between them. This CDR3 is CASSQDPPQNEKLFF. The DNA of the CDR3 is TGTGCCAGCAGCCAAGATCCCCCACAGAATGAAAAACTGTTTTTT.

This clonotype was seen a few times. The chain combines TRBV5-1 with TRBJ2-2; D tentatively reads TRBD1 or TRBD2 (6 bases each). The germline gives CDR1 SGHRS, CDR2 YFSETQ. This CDR3 is 15 amino acids long. V dropped 2 bases and J dropped 4 bases, with 12 bases sitting between them. Here the CDR3 DNA reads TGCGCCAGCAGCTTACAGGGAGGTGGCACCGGGGAGCTGTTTTTT. This encodes CASSLQGGGTGELFF.

This clonotype was detected only a few times. The chain carries TRBV7-6 and TRBJ1-3; possible D gene TRBD1, 5 bases. This CDR3 comprises 15 residues. The V gene's germline CDR1 is SGHVS and CDR2 FNYEAQ. Trimming left V 2 bases short and J 1 base short, with 9 bases between. The DNA for the CDR3 is TGTGCCAGCAGCTTATTCAGGGCTTCTGGAAACACCATATATTTT. Amino acid sequence: CASSLFRASGNTIYF.

This clonotype was seen only a few times. This chain uses TRBV14 with TRBJ2-6; the D gene is possibly TRBD1 (5 bases). In germline, CDR1 is SGHDN, CDR2 FVKESK. This CDR3 has 15 amino acids. The V gene lost 2 bases and the J gene lost 4 bases, with 9 bases spanning the gap. CDR3 DNA: TGTGCCAGCAGCCAATTAGGGGTAGGGGCCAACGTCCTGACTTTC. Translating gives CASSQLGVGANVLTF.

J is TRBJ1-1 and V is TRBV18, with D tentatively TRBD1 (5 bases). Germline V gene data show CDR1 as KGHSH and CDR2 as LQKENI. This CDR3 contains 15 residues. Trimming left V 1 base short and J 0 bases short, with 9 bases between. The CDR3, as DNA: TGTGCCAGCTCACCACGGGGGGGGATGAACACTGAAGCTTTCTTT. Its protein is CASSPRGGMNTEAFF.

This clonotype was recorded a few times. This chain joins TRBV27 and TRBJ1-2; maybe TRBD1 (5 bases). The V end lost 4 bases, the J end lost 8 bases, and 17 bases lay between the germline ends. Germline CDR1 MNHEY, CDR2 SMNVEV (reference sequence). The CDR3 runs 14 residues. CDR3 DNA sequence: TGTGCCAGCAGTTCCAGCCGAGGGGCGATGGGCTACACCTTC. Its translation: CASSSSRGAMGYTF.

This clonotype came up many times. The V and J genes are TRBV7-8 and TRBJ2-4; D is undetermined. Trimming stripped 1 base from V and 0 bases from J, with 7 bases between. The CDR3 sequence is 15 residues long. CDR1 is SGHVS and CDR2 is FQNEAQ in the germline V gene. CDR3 sequence (DNA): TGTGCCAGCAGCTTAGATCGGATAGCCAAAAACATTCAGTACTTC. It translates to CASSLDRIAKNIQYF.

The V and J genes are TRBV2 and TRBJ1-2; D remains ambiguous. CDR3 size: 12 residues. The germline CDR1 and CDR2 sequences are SNHLY and FYNNEI. V was pared by 6 bases and J by 8 bases, with 13 bases between. CDR3 sequence reads: CASRLDQEGYTF. The DNA of the CDR3 is TGTGCCAGCAGATTGGACCAAGAAGGCTACACCTTC.

This chain connects TRBV2 to TRBJ1-6; D remains ambiguous. CDR3 length: 13 amino acids. With 7 bases removed from V and 3 bases from J, the gap between germline ends came to 7 bases. CDR1 is SNHLY, CDR2 FYNNEI, per germline. CDR3 loop: CASNRDYNSPLHF. The CDR3 bases are TGTGCCAGCAACCGGGACTATAATTCACCCCTCCACTTT.

This clonotype appeared a few times. The CDR3 bases are TGCGCCAGCAGCGCATACCCGGGACAGGACACAGATACGCAGTATTTT. Translated, it gives CASSAYPGQDTDTQYF. The rearrangement links TRBV4-3 to TRBJ2-3, with TRBD1 matching over 8 bases. V was pared by 5 bases and J by 2 bases, with 9 bases of the junction left unmatched. CDR3 length: 16 amino acids. Germline loops: CDR1 LGHNA, CDR2 YSLEER.

This chain links TRBV7-9 with TRBJ1-5; D is unclear. Germline values: CDR1 SEHNR, CDR2 FQNEAQ (reference sequence). The V gene lost 10 bases and the J gene lost 0 bases, with 13 bases spanning the gap. The CDR3 extends over 14 amino acids. CDR3 amino acids: CATGGGDSNQPQHF. The DNA of the CDR3 is TGTGCCACAGGCGGAGGAGATAGCAATCAGCCCCAGCATTTT.

This rearrangement joins TRBV12-3 or TRBV12-4 to TRBJ1-2, with a weak D call TRBD1 (5 bases). The CDR3 is 13 amino acids. With 3 bases removed from V and 4 bases from J, the gap between germline ends came to 9 bases. The CDR3 nucleotides are TGTGCCAGCAGTTTCCAGGGAATCTATGGCTACACCTTC. Its protein is CASSFQGIYGYTF.

Concerning this clonotype itself: At one of its ends the junction is not consistent with the germline gene, which may arise from a read error. This chain uses TRBV7-2 with TRBJ2-4; perhaps TRBD1 as D (6 bases). CDR3 length equals 14 residues. The germline CDR1 and CDR2 sequences are SGHTA and FQGNSA. The CDR3 protein is CASSLEGVRHGVHF. CDR3 nucleotide sequence: TGTGCCAGCAGCTTAGAGGGGGTGAGGCACGGGGTGCACTTC.

This clonotype was seen many times. This chain connects TRBV4-1 to TRBJ2-7; D may be TRBD1 or TRBD2 (5 bases each). Germline V gene sequence: CDR1 MGHRA, CDR2 YSYEKL. CDR3 length equals 17 residues. Trimming stripped 4 bases from V and 7 bases from J, with 26 bases between. Here the CDR3 reads CASSPNPGTKISGEQYF. The CDR3 coding sequence is TGCGCCAGCAGCCCCAATCCCGGGACGAAGATCTCGGGTGAGCAGTACTTC.

This clonotype has more than one count but fewer than ten. The chain employs TRBV15 and TRBJ1-5; TRBD1 agrees at 8 bases. The V gene's germline CDR1 is LNHNV and CDR2 YYDKDF (reference sequence). The J segment lost 6 bases and the V segment lost 5 bases, leaving 9 bases of the junction unmatched. CDR3 size: 15 residues. CDR3 coding DNA: TGTGCCACCAGCTGGGGACAGGTCCCCGGTCAGCCCCAGCATTTT. It translates to CATSWGQVPGQPQHF.

As regards this clonotype: A single base separates this from a much larger clone, so it may be a read error. The V and J genes are TRBV20-1 and TRBJ2-7, with D perhaps TRBD1 (6 bases). Germline V gene sequence: CDR1 DFQATT, CDR2 SNEGSKA (reference sequence). The CDR3 covers 13 residues. V shed 6 bases and J shed 1 base, with 13 bases lying between them. The CDR3 nucleotides read TGCAGTGCCCCAAGAGGGACATCCTACGAGCAGTACTTC. Encoded protein: CSAPRGTSYEQYF.

The rearrangement links TRBV9 to TRBJ1-5; TRBD1 aligns across 7 bases. Germline CDR1 is SGDLS and CDR2 is YYNGEE. The CDR3 extends over 15 amino acids. V trimming: 0 bases; J trimming: 7 bases; junction bases outside the gene matches: 7. CDR3 DNA: TGTGCCAGCAGCGTAGGGGCAGGGACAGCGCAGCCCCAGCATTTT. It codes for CASSVGAGTAQPQHF.

V and J are TRBV6-6 and TRBJ1-1, with D maybe TRBD1 (5 bases). The CDR3 spans 15 residues. Germline CDR1 is MNHNY and CDR2 is SVGAGI (reference sequence). V dropped 5 bases and J dropped 8 bases, with 21 bases sitting between them. CDR3 in DNA: TGTGCCAGCAGTGACCCCGCGGGGGACTCGACAGAAGCTTTCTTT. Translating it yields CASSDPAGDSTEAFF.

The chain carries TRBV7-3 and TRBJ2-3; D unresolved. Germline assignment: CDR1 SGHTA and CDR2 FQGTGA. The CDR3 consists of 13 residues. Trimming removed 1 base from V and 4 bases from J, with 6 bases in between. This CDR3 is CASSLNRADTQYF. For the CDR3, the DNA is TGTGCCAGCAGCTTAAACCGTGCAGATACGCAGTATTTT.

The chain recombines TRBV28 with TRBJ2-1; possible D gene TRBD1, 6 bases. The CDR3 is 14 residues long. Germline V gene data show CDR1 as MDHEN and CDR2 as SYDVKM. The V end lost 2 bases, the J end lost 10 bases, and 15 bases lay between the germline ends. CDR3 region: CASSLSFLGTEQFF. The CDR3 nucleotides read TGTGCCAGCAGTTTAAGTTTTCTTGGGACAGAGCAGTTCTTC.

This clonotype has just a few counts. J is TRBJ2-2 and V is TRBV6-5; TRBD2 agrees at 10 bases. Losses at the gene ends were 6 bases for V and 2 bases for J; bases not matched to a gene: 12. CDR1 and CDR2 from the germline V gene are MNHEY and SVGAGI. The CDR3 sequence is 18 residues long. The CDR3 bases are TGTGCCAGCAGCCACTACTATAGCGGGGGGTCTAACACCGGGGAGCTGTTTTTT. Protein: CASSHYYSGGSNTGELFF.